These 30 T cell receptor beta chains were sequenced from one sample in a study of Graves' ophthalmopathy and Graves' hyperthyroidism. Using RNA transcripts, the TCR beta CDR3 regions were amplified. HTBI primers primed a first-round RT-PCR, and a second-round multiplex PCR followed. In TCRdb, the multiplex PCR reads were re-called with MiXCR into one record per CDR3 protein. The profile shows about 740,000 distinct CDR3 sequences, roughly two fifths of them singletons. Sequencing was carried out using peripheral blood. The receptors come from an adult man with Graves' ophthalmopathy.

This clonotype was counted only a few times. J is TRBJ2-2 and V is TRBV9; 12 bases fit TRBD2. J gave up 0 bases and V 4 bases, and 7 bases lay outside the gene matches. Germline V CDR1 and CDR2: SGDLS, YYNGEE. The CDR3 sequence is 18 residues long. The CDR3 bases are TGTGCCAGCAGCCCTTGGACTAGCGGGATACCGAACACCGGGGAGCTGTTTTTT. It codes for CASSPWTSGIPNTGELFF.

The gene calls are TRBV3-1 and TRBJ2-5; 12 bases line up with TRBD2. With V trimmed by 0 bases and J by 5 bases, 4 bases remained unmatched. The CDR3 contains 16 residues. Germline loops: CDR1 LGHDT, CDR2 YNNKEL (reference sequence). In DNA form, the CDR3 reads TGTGCCAGCAGCCAAGAACTAGCGGGGGGTTTGGAGACCCAGTACTTC. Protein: CASSQELAGGLETQYF.

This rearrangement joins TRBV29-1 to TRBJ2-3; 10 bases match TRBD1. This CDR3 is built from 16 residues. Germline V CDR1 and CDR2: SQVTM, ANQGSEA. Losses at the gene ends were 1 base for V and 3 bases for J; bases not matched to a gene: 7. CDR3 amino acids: CSVEASDRGRTDTQYF. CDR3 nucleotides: TGCAGCGTTGAAGCTTCGGACAGGGGGAGGACAGATACGCAGTATTTT.

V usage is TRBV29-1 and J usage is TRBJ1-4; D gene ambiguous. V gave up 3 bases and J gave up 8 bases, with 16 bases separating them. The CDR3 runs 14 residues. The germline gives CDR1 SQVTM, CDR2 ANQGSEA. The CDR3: CSVELDAEREKLFF. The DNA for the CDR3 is TGCAGCGTTGAGTTGGACGCCGAAAGGGAAAAACTGTTTTTT.

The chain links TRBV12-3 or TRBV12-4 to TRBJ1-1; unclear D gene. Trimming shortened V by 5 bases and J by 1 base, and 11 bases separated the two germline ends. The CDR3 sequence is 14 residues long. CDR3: CASSKRVWNTEAFF. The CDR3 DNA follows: TGTGCCAGCAGTAAGAGGGTCTGGAACACTGAAGCTTTCTTT.

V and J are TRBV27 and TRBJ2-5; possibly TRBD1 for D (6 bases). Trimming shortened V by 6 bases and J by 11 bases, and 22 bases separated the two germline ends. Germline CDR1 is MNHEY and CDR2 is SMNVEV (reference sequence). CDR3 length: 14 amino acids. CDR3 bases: TGTGCCAGCAGCGAAGGACAGAGGTTGTACGCGCAGTACTTC. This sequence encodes CASSEGQRLYAQYF.

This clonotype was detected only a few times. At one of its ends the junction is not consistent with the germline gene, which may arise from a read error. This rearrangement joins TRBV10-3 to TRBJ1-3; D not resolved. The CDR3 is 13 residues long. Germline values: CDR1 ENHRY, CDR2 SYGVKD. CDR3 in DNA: TGTGCCAGCAGTGCTAAGGACGGTTACACCATATATTTT. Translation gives CASSAKDGYTIYF.

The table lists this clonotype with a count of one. The CDR3 is CASSEGQGFGTEAFF. CDR3 nucleotide sequence: TGTGCCAGCAGTGAGGGACAGGGGTTTGGCACTGAAGCTTTCTTT. The chain couples TRBV25-1 to TRBJ1-1, with 10 bases fitting TRBD1. Germline assignment: CDR1 MGHDK and CDR2 SYGVNS. Unmatched junction bases numbered 5, after V lost 3 bases and J lost 4 bases. The CDR3 length is 15 residues.

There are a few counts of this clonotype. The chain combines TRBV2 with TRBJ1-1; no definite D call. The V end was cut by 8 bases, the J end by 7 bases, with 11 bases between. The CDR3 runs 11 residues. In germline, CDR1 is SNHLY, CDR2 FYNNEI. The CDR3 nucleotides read TGTGCCAGCCCAGGACTTTTTGAAGCTTTCTTT. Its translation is CASPGLFEAFF. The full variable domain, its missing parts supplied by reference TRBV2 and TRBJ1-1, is EPEVTQTPSHQVTQMGQEVILRCVPISNHLYFYWYRQILGQKVEFLVSFYNNEISEKSEIFDDQFSVERPDGSNFTLKIRSTKLEDSAMYFCASPGLFEAFFGQGTRLTVV.

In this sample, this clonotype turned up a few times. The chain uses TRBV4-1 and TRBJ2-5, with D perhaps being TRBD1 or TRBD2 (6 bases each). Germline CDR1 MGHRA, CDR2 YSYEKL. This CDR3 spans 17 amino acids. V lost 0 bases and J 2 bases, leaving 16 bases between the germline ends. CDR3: CASSQDLPGAGQETQYF. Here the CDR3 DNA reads TGCGCCAGCAGCCAAGATCTTCCAGGGGCGGGACAAGAGACCCAGTACTTC.

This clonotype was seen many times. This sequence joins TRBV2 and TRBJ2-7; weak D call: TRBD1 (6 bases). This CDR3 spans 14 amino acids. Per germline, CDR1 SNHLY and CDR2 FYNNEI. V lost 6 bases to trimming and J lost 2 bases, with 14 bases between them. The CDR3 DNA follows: TGTGCCAGCAGGGGGGCGGCGACCGCCTACGAGCAGTACTTC. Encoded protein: CASRGAATAYEQYF.

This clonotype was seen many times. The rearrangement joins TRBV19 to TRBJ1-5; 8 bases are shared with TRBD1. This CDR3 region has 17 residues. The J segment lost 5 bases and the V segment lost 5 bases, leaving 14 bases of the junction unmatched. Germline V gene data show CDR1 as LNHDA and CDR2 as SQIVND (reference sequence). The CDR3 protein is CASSSNGRTGRDQPQHF. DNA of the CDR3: TGTGCCAGTAGTTCCAACGGCAGGACAGGGAGGGATCAGCCCCAGCATTTT. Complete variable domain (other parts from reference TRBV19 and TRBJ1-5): DGGITQSPKYLFRKEGQNVTLSCEQNLNHDAMYWYRQDPGQGLRLIYYSQIVNDFQKGDIAEGYSVSREKKESFPLTVTSAQKNPTAFYLCASSSNGRTGRDQPQHFGDGTRLSIL.

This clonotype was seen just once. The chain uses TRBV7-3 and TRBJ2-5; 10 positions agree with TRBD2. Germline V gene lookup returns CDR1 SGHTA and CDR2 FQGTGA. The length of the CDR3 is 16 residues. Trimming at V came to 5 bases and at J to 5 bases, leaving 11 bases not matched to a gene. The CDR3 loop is CASSTRSSGSRETQYF. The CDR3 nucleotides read TGTGCCAGCAGCACGAGGTCTAGCGGGAGTCGGGAGACCCAGTACTTC. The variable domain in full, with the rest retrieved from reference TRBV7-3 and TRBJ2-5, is GAGVSQTPSNKVTEKGKYVELRCDPISGHTALYWYRQSLGQGPEFLIYFQGTGAADDSGLPNDRFFAVRPEGSVSTLKIQRTERGDSAVYLCASSTRSSGSRETQYFGPGTRLLVL.

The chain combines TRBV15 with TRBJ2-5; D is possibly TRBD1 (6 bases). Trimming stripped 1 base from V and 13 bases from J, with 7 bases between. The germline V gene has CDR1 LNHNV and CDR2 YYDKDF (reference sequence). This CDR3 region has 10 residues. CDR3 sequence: CATSRGDTYF. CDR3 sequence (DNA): TGTGCCACCAGCAGAGGGGACACGTACTTC. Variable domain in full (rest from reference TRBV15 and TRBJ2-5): DAMVIQNPRYQVTQFGKPVTLSCSQTLNHNVMYWYQQKSSQAPKLLFHYYDKDFNNEADTPDNFQSRRPNTSFCFLDIRSPGLGDTAMYLCATSRGDTYFGPGTRLLVL.

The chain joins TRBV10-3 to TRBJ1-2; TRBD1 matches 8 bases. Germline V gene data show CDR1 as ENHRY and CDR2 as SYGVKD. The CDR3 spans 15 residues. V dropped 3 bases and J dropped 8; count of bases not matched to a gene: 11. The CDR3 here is CAISDTGGLSFGYTF. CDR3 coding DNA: TGTGCCATCAGTGACACAGGGGGTCTTTCCTTCGGCTACACCTTC.

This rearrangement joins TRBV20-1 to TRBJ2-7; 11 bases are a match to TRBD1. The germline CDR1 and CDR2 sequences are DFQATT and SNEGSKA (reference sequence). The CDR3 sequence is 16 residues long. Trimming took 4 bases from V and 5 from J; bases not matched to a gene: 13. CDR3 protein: CSATANSGTGGNEQYF. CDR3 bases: TGCAGTGCTACGGCTAATTCCGGGACAGGGGGGAACGAGCAGTACTTC.

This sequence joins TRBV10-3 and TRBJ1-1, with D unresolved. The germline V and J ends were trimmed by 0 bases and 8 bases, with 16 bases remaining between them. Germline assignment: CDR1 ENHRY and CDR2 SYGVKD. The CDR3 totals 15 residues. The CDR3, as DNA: TGTGCCATCAGTGAGTCGGGCGCAGGAAGCGTGGAAGCTTTCTTT. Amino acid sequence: CAISESGAGSVEAFF.

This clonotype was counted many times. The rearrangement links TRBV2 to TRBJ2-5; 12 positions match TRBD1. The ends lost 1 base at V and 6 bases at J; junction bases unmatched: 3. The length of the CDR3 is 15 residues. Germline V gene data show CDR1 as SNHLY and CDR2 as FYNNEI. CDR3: CASSEGGQGAKTQYF. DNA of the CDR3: TGTGCCAGCAGTGAAGGGGGACAGGGGGCGAAGACCCAGTACTTC.

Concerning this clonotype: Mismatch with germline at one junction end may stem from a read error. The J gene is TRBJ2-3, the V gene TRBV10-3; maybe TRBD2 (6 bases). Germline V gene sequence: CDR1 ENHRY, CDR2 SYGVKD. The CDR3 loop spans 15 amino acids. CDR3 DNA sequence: TGTGCCAGCAGTTACGTGGGAGGTCGCACAGATACGCAGTATTTT. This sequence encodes CASSYVGGRTDTQYF.

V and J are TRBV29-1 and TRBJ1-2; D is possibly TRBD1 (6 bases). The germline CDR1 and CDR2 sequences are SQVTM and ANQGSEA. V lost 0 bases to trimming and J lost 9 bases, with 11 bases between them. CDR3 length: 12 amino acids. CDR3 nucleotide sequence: TGCAGCGTTGAAGATCTTTGGGGGCGCTACACCTTC. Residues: CSVEDLWGRYTF.

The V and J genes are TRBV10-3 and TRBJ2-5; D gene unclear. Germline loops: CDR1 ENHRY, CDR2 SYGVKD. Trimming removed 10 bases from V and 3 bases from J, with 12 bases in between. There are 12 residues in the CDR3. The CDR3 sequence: CASSNTKETQYF. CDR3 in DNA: TGTGCCAGCAGCAACACCAAAGAGACCCAGTACTTC.

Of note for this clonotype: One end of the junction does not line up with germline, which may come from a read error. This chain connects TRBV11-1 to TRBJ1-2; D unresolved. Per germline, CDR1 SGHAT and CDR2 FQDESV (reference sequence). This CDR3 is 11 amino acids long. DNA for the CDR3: TGTACCAGCAGAGATAACTATGGCTACACCTTC. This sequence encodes CTSRDNYGYTF.

The CDR3 region is CATGQHQETQYF. As DNA, the CDR3 is TGTGCCACCGGGCAGCACCAAGAGACCCAGTACTTC. V gene TRBV11-2 combines with J gene TRBJ2-5; D remains ambiguous. V lost 10 bases to trimming and J lost 0 bases, with 9 bases between them. Germline V gene data show CDR1 as SGHAT and CDR2 as FQNNGV. This CDR3 is built from 12 residues.

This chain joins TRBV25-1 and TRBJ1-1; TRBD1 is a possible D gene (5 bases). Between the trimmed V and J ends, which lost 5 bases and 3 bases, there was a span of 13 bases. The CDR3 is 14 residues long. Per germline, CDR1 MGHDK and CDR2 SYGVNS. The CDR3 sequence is CASSLPTGDTEAFF. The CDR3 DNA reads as TGTGCCAGCAGTTTACCCACGGGGGACACTGAAGCTTTCTTT. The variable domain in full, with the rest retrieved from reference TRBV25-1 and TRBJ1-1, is EADIYQTPRYLVIGTGKKITLECSQTMGHDKMYWYQQDPGMELHLIHYSYGVNSTEKGDLSSESTVSRIRTEHFPLTLESARPSHTSQYLCASSLPTGDTEAFFGQGTRLTVV.

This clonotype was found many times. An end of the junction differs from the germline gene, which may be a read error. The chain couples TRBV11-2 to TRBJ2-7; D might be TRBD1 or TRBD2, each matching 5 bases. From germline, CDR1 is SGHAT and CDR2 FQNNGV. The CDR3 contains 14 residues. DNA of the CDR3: TGCGCCAGCAGCTTATGGGACGGCCCCTACGAGCAGTACTTC. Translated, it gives CASSLWDGPYEQYF.

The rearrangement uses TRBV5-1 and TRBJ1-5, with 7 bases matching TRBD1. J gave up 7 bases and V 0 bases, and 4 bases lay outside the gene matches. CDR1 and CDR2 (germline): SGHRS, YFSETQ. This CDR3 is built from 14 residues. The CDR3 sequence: CASSLGQGVQPQHF. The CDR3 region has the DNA TGCGCCAGCAGCTTGGGACAGGGAGTACAGCCCCAGCATTTT.

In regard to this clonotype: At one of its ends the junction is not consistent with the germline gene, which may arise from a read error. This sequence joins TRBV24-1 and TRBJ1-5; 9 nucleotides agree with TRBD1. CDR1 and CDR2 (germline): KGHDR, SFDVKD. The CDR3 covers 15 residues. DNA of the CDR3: TGTGCCAGCAGTTCCGGGACAGGGCGGAATCAGCCCCAGCATTTT. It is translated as CASSSGTGRNQPQHF.

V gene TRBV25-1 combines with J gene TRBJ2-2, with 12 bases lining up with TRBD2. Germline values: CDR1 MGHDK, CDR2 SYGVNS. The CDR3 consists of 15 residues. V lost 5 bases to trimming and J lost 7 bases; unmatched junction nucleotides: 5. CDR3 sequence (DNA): TGTGCCAGCAGTTCGCTAGCGGGGGGGCGCGGGGAGCTGTTTTTT. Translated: CASSSLAGGRGELFF.

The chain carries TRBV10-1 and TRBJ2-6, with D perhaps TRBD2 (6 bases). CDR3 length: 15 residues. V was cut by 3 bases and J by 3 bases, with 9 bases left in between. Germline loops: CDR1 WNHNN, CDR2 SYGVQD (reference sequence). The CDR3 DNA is TGCGCCAGCAGTGATGGAGGGGTTGGGGCCAACGTCCTGACTTTC. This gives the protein CASSDGGVGANVLTF.

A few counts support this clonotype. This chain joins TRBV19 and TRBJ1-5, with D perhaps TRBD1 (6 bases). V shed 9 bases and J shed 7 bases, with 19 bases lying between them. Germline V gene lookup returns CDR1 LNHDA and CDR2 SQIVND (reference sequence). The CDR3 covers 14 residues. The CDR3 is CASNGDIGWQPQHF. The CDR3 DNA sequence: TGTGCCAGCAATGGGGACATCGGATGGCAGCCCCAGCATTTT.